The T cell receptor (beta chain) under discussion was sequenced for a study of T cells in localized non-small cell lung cancer. There are 16 residues in the CDR3. Whole-study results and caveats: Sequencing, confined to only one tumor region, leaves heterogeneity possible. Measurement of T cell clonality placed uninvolved adjacent lung highest, above the level in tumor.

Produced via immunoSEQ multiplex PCR; TCRdb's table is partial and in-frame only. Found here are approximately 26,000 clones, over 75% of them singletons; the top ten hold 8.5% to 10%. Concerning this clone: Antigen specificity is unknown.

The clonotype originates from a man aged 35 to 69 with stage III squamous cell lung carcinoma. The V and J genes are TRBV21-1 and TRBJ2-1; TRBD1 is the table's D call, not checked against the DNA. TRBV21-1 has pseudogene status. Sample: peripheral blood, taken before any cancer treatment. CDR3 sequence (DNA): TGTGCCAGCAGCAAAGCAAGGGACAGACTATACAATGAGCAGTTCTTC. Translated, it gives CASSKARDRLYNEQFF.